The T cell receptor beta chain under discussion was sequenced for a study of cytomegalovirus exposure and HLA in healthy donors. The data were produced by immunoSEQ multiplex PCR, yet TCRdb's version contains in-frame clones alone and is incomplete. The sample gives tens of thousands of clones, around 95% of which show up once; roughly 0.6% is in the top ten. CDR1 and CDR2 from the germline V gene are MDHEN and SYDVKM. The CDR3 totals 15 residues. The V gene end was trimmed by 8 bases and the J gene end by 1 base; junction bases not matched to a gene: 3. This TCR came from a woman between 18 and 29 years old in good health and CMV-seronegative. The specimen was PBMCs. The chain couples TRBV28 to TRBJ2-5, with 14 nucleotides matching TRBD2. The CDR3 loop reads CASGLAGGPQETQYF. The CDR3 DNA sequence: TGTGCCAGCGGACTAGCGGGGGGACCCCAAGAGACCCAGTACTTC.